Listed here are 27 T cell receptor beta chains from one sample, sequenced in a study of blood T cell repertoires in COVID-19 (TCRdb year 2020). Library preparation employed the immunoSEQ multiplex PCR assay. Held by TCRdb, this immuneACCESS table contains in-frame sequences only and omits some clones. Under half of the omission traces to an unresolved V gene where checked; the cause of the rest is unknown. Here the sample has approximately 270,000 clones; 70% to 90% occur a single time. Of the sample, roughly 6.7% falls within the top ten clones. The sequencing sample was made of peripheral blood. The receptors were gathered from a woman in her twenties or thirties with COVID-19, enrolled during active disease.

The chain employs TRBV4-1 and TRBJ1-4; 7 positions match TRBD1. CDR1 and CDR2 from the germline V gene are MGHRA and YSYEKL. This CDR3 is 15 amino acids long. V was clipped by 1 base and J by 5 bases; unmatched bases: 4. CDR3 in amino acids: CASSQVGTANEKLFF. DNA for the CDR3: TGCGCCAGCAGCCAAGTTGGGACAGCGAATGAAAAACTGTTTTTT.

The rearrangement uses TRBV5-6 and TRBJ1-2; TRBD1 agrees at 8 bases. The CDR3 has 14 residues. With V trimmed by 4 bases and J by 3 bases, 5 bases remained unmatched. The germline V gene has CDR1 SGHDT and CDR2 YYEEEE. The CDR3 DNA follows: TGTGCCAGCAGCCCAGGGGGCAGGGACTATGGCTACACCTTC. It specifies CASSPGGRDYGYTF.

Here the CDR3 DNA reads TGTGCCAGCAGCCCCCAATATGACCCAAAAGAACAGGGTCTAGCTTTCTTT. Protein: CASSPQYDPKEQGLAFF. V and J are TRBV5-8 and TRBJ1-1; maybe TRBD1 (6 bases). V was trimmed by 4 bases and J by 10 bases, leaving 29 bases between them. The length of the CDR3 is 17 residues. The V gene's germline CDR1 is SGHTS and CDR2 YDEGEE. The variable domain in full, completed from reference TRBV5-8 and TRBJ1-1, reads EAGVTQSPTHLIKTRGQQATLRCSPISGHTSVYWYQQALGLGLQFLLWYDEGEERNRGNFPPRFSGRQFPNYSSELNVNALELEDSALYLCASSPQYDPKEQGLAFFGQGTRLTVV.

The chain employs TRBV5-1 and TRBJ2-1; 7 bases match TRBD1. V lost 1 base, J lost 4 bases, and 5 bases stayed unmatched. This CDR3 contains 15 residues. Germline V gene lookup returns CDR1 SGHRS and CDR2 YFSETQ. The CDR3 reads CASSLTGAQYNEQFF. The CDR3 nucleotides read TGCGCCAGCAGCTTGACAGGGGCCCAATACAATGAGCAGTTCTTC.

V gene TRBV19 combines with J gene TRBJ2-1; TRBD2 is a possible D gene (5 bases). The V gene lost 5 bases and the J gene lost 3 bases, with 8 bases spanning the gap. Germline CDR1 and CDR2: LNHDA and SQIVND (reference sequence). The CDR3 is 13 amino acids. The CDR3 spells CASSPGFYNEQFF. The CDR3 DNA reads as TGTGCCAGTAGTCCGGGGTTCTACAATGAGCAGTTCTTC.

This chain links TRBV5-4 with TRBJ2-3; 9 nucleotides align to TRBD2. Germline V gives CDR1 SGHNT, CDR2 YYREEE (reference sequence). This CDR3 spans 16 amino acids. With 1 base clipped from V and 1 base from J, the junction kept 4 bases outside the gene matches. CDR3: CASSLSASGGTDTQYF. CDR3 in DNA: TGTGCCAGCAGCTTGTCGGCTAGCGGGGGCACAGATACGCAGTATTTT.

The chain links TRBV30 to TRBJ1-6; D is uncertain. Germline V CDR1 and CDR2: GTSNPN, SVGIG (reference sequence). CDR3 size: 16 residues. The V and J ends lost 0 bases and 0 bases respectively, with 9 bases between them. The CDR3 here is CAWSVARGSYNSPLHF. Here the CDR3 DNA reads TGTGCCTGGAGTGTAGCCCGAGGCTCCTATAATTCACCCCTCCACTTT.

This chain joins TRBV7-2 and TRBJ1-5, with 11 bases that match TRBD1. Germline trimming cut 2 bases from V and 6 bases from J; bases unmatched to any gene: 9. The germline V gene encodes CDR1 SGHTA and CDR2 FQGNSA. The CDR3 runs 17 residues. CDR3 sequence reads: CASSLSLGQGAGQPQHF. CDR3 nucleotides: TGTGCCAGCAGCTTATCCCTCGGACAGGGGGCAGGTCAGCCCCAGCATTTT. Filled out from reference TRBV7-2 and TRBJ1-5, the complete variable domain reads GAGVSQSPSNKVTEKGKDVELRCDPISGHTALYWYRQSLGQGLEFLIYFQGNSAPDKSGLPSDRFSAERTGGSVSTLTIQRTQQEDSAVYLCASSLSLGQGAGQPQHFGDGTRLSIL.

The chain carries TRBV7-2 and TRBJ2-2; the D gene is possibly TRBD2 (5 bases). With 3 bases removed from V and 7 bases from J, the gap between germline ends came to 15 bases. This CDR3 has 15 amino acids. Germline lookup yields CDR1 SGHTA and CDR2 FQGNSA. CDR3 nucleotides: TGTGCCAGCAGCTTGGCGGACTCCTCGGTCGGGGAGCTGTTTTTT. It is translated as CASSLADSSVGELFF. Complete variable domain (other parts from reference TRBV7-2 and TRBJ2-2): GAGVSQSPSNKVTEKGKDVELRCDPISGHTALYWYRQSLGQGLEFLIYFQGNSAPDKSGLPSDRFSAERTGGSVSTLTIQRTQQEDSAVYLCASSLADSSVGELFFGEGSRLTVL.

V gene TRBV2 combines with J gene TRBJ1-5; TRBD1 matches at 10 bases. The V segment lost 5 bases and the J segment 5 bases; nucleotides outside the gene matches: 9. The CDR3 runs 16 residues. Germline V gene data show CDR1 as SNHLY and CDR2 as FYNNEI. The CDR3 region has the DNA TGTGCCAGCAGTCGACAGGGGGCGAGCGGTGATCAGCCCCAGCATTTT. Translation gives CASSRQGASGDQPQHF.

This clone was seen just once. This rearrangement joins TRBV5-5 to TRBJ2-7; D might be TRBD2 (5 bases). The CDR3 spans 15 residues. Germline assignment: CDR1 SGHKS and CDR2 YYEKEE (reference sequence). V lost 2 bases, J lost 3 bases, and 15 bases lay in between. The CDR3 loop is CASSLPGGRNYEQYF. In DNA form, the CDR3 reads TGTGCCAGCAGCTTACCCGGAGGCAGGAACTACGAGCAGTACTTC.

This clone was seen a few times. This sequence joins TRBV2 and TRBJ2-7, with 9 bases matching TRBD1. This CDR3 has 15 amino acids. Germline CDR1 and CDR2: SNHLY and FYNNEI. V lost 5 bases to trimming and J lost 2 bases; unmatched junction nucleotides: 7. CDR3 DNA: TGTGCCAGCAGTCAACCCGGGACAGGGACCTACGAGCAGTACTTC. Translating it yields CASSQPGTGTYEQYF.

The chain is built from TRBV2 and TRBJ1-1, with D perhaps matching TRBD1 (5 bases). V was cut by 6 bases and J by 3 bases, with 20 bases left in between. The V gene's germline CDR1 is SNHLY and CDR2 FYNNEI. The CDR3 spans 16 residues. CDR3 in DNA: TGTGCCAGCAGAAGATCCCGGAGGGAAGGGGACACTGAAGCTTTCTTT. Encoded protein: CASRRSRREGDTEAFF.

V gene TRBV5-7 combines with J gene TRBJ1-5; 7 bases align to TRBD1. TRBV5-7 is known as an ORF, though its function is uncertain. The CDR3 spans 15 residues. J was trimmed by 7 bases and V by 0 bases; bases with no gene match: 7. CDR3 coding DNA: TGTGCCAGCAGCTTGGCCAGGGCAGGGGGACAGCCCCAGCATTTT. Residues: CASSLARAGGQPQHF.

CDR3 DNA: TGTGCCAGCAGCTTAGTATCCCGAGGTGAAGACACCTTC. This translates into CASSLVSRGEDTF. The chain joins TRBV11-2 to TRBJ1-2, with unresolved D. CDR3 length: 13 residues. V was pared by 1 base and J by 12 bases, with 15 bases between. The germline CDR1 and CDR2 sequences are SGHAT and FQNNGV.

The V and J genes are TRBV7-2 and TRBJ1-2, with no clear D. This CDR3 has 15 amino acids. V lost 4 bases and J lost 3, with 15 bases in between. Germline V gene lookup returns CDR1 SGHTA and CDR2 FQGNSA. In DNA form, the CDR3 reads TGTGCCAGCAGCTCCTTTTTCGGTTCTGACTATGGCTACACCTTC. It is translated as CASSSFFGSDYGYTF.

The chain has TRBV5-1 and TRBJ2-5; 7 bases match TRBD2. The J segment lost 5 bases and the V segment lost 0 bases, leaving 4 bases of the junction unmatched. From germline, CDR1 is SGHRS and CDR2 YFSETQ. CDR3 length: 14 amino acids. CDR3 sequence reads: CASSLEAGEETQYF. As DNA, the CDR3 is TGCGCCAGCAGCTTGGAGGCGGGGGAGGAGACCCAGTACTTC.

The J gene is TRBJ2-1, the V gene TRBV29-1; 8 bases map to TRBD2. Unmatched junction bases numbered 8, after V lost 8 bases and J lost 5 bases. The CDR3 contains 13 residues. Per germline, CDR1 SQVTM and CDR2 ANQGSEA. The DNA for the CDR3 is TGCAGCACCGCGGGACTAGGGAACAATGAGCAGTTCTTC. Translation: CSTAGLGNNEQFF.

This clone was counted a single time. This rearrangement joins TRBV5-1 to TRBJ1-3; 7 positions agree with TRBD1. This CDR3 is built from 17 residues. Germline CDR1 SGHRS, CDR2 YFSETQ. Trimming removed 2 bases from V and 0 bases from J; junction bases left unmatched: 8. The CDR3 sequence: CASSLKPGQRSGNTIYF. In nucleotides, the CDR3 is TGCGCCAGCAGCTTAAAGCCGGGACAGCGCTCTGGAAACACCATATATTTT.

This chain uses TRBV7-2 with TRBJ2-2; 16 nucleotides match TRBD2. J lost 3 bases, V lost 6 bases, and 4 bases had no gene match. The CDR3 has 17 amino acids. Germline V gene lookup returns CDR1 SGHTA and CDR2 FQGNSA. The chain's CDR3 is CASRGLAGGPDTGELFF. CDR3 DNA: TGTGCCAGCAGGGGACTAGCGGGAGGGCCGGACACCGGGGAGCTGTTTTTT. Using reference TRBV7-2 and TRBJ2-2 for the parts outside the CDR3, the full variable domain is GAGVSQSPSNKVTEKGKDVELRCDPISGHTALYWYRQSLGQGLEFLIYFQGNSAPDKSGLPSDRFSAERTGGSVSTLTIQRTQQEDSAVYLCASRGLAGGPDTGELFFGEGSRLTVL.

The gene calls are TRBV19 and TRBJ1-2, with D tentatively TRBD1 (5 bases). The CDR3 runs 14 residues. Trimming left V 3 bases short and J 2 bases short, with 10 bases between. In germline, CDR1 is LNHDA, CDR2 SQIVND (reference sequence). This CDR3 is CASSIGRVNYGYTF. The CDR3 bases are TGTGCCAGTAGTATTGGCAGGGTAAACTATGGCTACACCTTC.

V and J are TRBV20-1 and TRBJ2-7; 13 bases align to TRBD2. V gave up 3 bases and J gave up 3 bases; unmatched junction bases: 5. CDR1 and CDR2 from the germline V gene are DFQATT and SNEGSKA (reference sequence). This CDR3 spans 15 amino acids. The chain's CDR3 is CSASGTSGERYEQYF. CDR3 sequence (DNA): TGCAGTGCTAGTGGGACTAGCGGGGAGCGCTACGAGCAGTACTTC.

The chain combines TRBV5-1 with TRBJ2-1, with a possible D match to TRBD2 (7 bases). Per the germline V gene, CDR1 is SGHRS and CDR2 is YFSETQ. The CDR3 runs to 16 residues. Trimming pared 4 bases from V and 4 bases from J, leaving 18 bases between. The CDR3 loop is CASSPPGGPTYNEQFF. CDR3 nucleotides: TGCGCCAGCAGCCCCCCCGGGGGGCCAACTTACAATGAGCAGTTCTTC.

The rearrangement links TRBV12-3 or TRBV12-4 to TRBJ1-1; D uncertain. V was shortened by 6 bases and J by 2 bases, with 7 bases between the two germline ends. The CDR3 sequence is 12 residues long. CDR3 nucleotide sequence: TGTGCCAGCAGGGGCTATAACACTGAAGCTTTCTTT. It is translated as CASRGYNTEAFF.

This clone was seen a few times. This chain connects TRBV7-2 to TRBJ2-2, with TRBD1 matching over 10 bases. Germline-derived CDR1 and CDR2 are SGHTA and FQGNSA. V dropped 7 bases and J dropped 5; count of bases not matched to a gene: 10. The CDR3 is made up of 16 amino acids. DNA for the CDR3: TGTGCCAGCACCCTACTGACAGGGGGCTTAACCGGGGAGCTGTTTTTT. It translates to CASTLLTGGLTGELFF. Together with reference TRBV7-2 and TRBJ2-2, the CDR3 gives the full variable domain: GAGVSQSPSNKVTEKGKDVELRCDPISGHTALYWYRQSLGQGLEFLIYFQGNSAPDKSGLPSDRFSAERTGGSVSTLTIQRTQQEDSAVYLCASTLLTGGLTGELFFGEGSRLTVL.

The rearrangement uses TRBV19 and TRBJ2-3, with 8 nucleotides matching TRBD2. Germline-derived CDR1 and CDR2 are LNHDA and SQIVND (reference sequence). J gave up 6 bases and V 4 bases, and 15 bases lay outside the gene matches. CDR3 length equals 17 residues. The CDR3 coding sequence is TGTGCCAGTAGTAAGGTTACAGCGGGGGACACCCGGGATACGCAGTATTTT. Translated: CASSKVTAGDTRDTQYF.

The chain recombines TRBV7-8 with TRBJ1-5; D gene unclear. Germline loops: CDR1 SGHVS, CDR2 FQNEAQ. CDR3 length equals 17 residues. The ends were cut back, 1 base at V and 2 bases at J, with 15 bases in the middle. CDR3 residues: CASSLERAITGNQPQHF. DNA for the CDR3: TGTGCCAGCAGCTTAGAGAGGGCTATTACGGGCAATCAGCCCCAGCATTTT. Full variable domain (outside the CDR3, taken from reference TRBV7-8 and TRBJ1-5): GAGVSQSPRYKVAKRGQDVALRCDPISGHVSLFWYQQALGQGPEFLTYFQNEAQLDKSGLPSDRFFAERPEGSVSTLKIQRTQQEDSAVYLCASSLERAITGNQPQHFGDGTRLSIL.